These 15 T cell receptor beta chains originate from one sample sequenced in a study of T cells in Graves' hyperthyroidism and ophthalmopathy. Amplification of TCR beta CDR3 regions used RNA as the template. The primer set for the first-round RT-PCR of the TCR CDR3 was HTBI. TCRdb passed the multiplex PCR reads through MiXCR, listing each CDR3 protein once. The repertoire holds 370,000 or so distinct CDR3 sequences, with less than 15% as singletons. The sequenced sample consisted of blood. Receptor source: a man aged 25-40 years with Graves' hyperthyroidism that later progressed to Graves' ophthalmopathy.

On this clonotype: A read error may explain this, as a much larger clone is one base away. This chain connects TRBV12-3 or TRBV12-4 to TRBJ2-3; the D is unclear. The CDR3 extends over 12 amino acids. This CDR3 reads CASGPVTDMQYF. The CDR3 nucleotides read TGTGCCAGCGGCCCAGTCACAGATATGCAGTATTTT.

This clonotype was detected many times. The CDR3: CARQPGDSYEQYF. The CDR3 bases are TGTGCCAGACAACCCGGGGACAGCTACGAGCAGTACTTC. V and J are TRBV27 and TRBJ2-7; TRBD1 agrees at 7 bases. Germline values: CDR1 MNHEY, CDR2 SMNVEV (reference sequence). J was trimmed by 3 bases and V by 9 bases; bases with no gene match: 8. The CDR3 is 13 residues long.

This clonotype was observed at least ten times. The chain couples TRBV2 to TRBJ1-4; D may be TRBD1 (5 bases). Germline V gene data show CDR1 as SNHLY and CDR2 as FYNNEI. CDR3 length equals 17 residues. The V end lost 5 bases, the J end lost 2 bases, and 18 bases lay between the germline ends. The CDR3 sequence: CASSKGALIATNEKLFF. The CDR3 nucleotides read TGTGCCAGCAGTAAAGGGGCGTTGATTGCGACTAATGAAAAACTGTTTTTT. Supplemented by reference TRBV2 and TRBJ1-4, the full variable domain reads EPEVTQTPSHQVTQMGQEVILRCVPISNHLYFYWYRQILGQKVEFLVSFYNNEISEKSEIFDDQFSVERPDGSNFTLKIRSTKLEDSAMYFCASSKGALIATNEKLFFGSGTQLSVL.

This chain joins TRBV20-1 and TRBJ2-5; 8 nucleotides agree with TRBD1. CDR3 length: 14 residues. From germline, CDR1 is DFQATT and CDR2 SNEGSKA (reference sequence). The V and J ends lost 0 bases and 5 bases, in that order; junction bases with no gene match: 5. The CDR3 loop reads CSARDSRGRETQYF. DNA for the CDR3: TGCAGTGCTAGAGATAGCAGGGGGCGGGAGACCCAGTACTTC.

This CDR3 reads CASSQVDGASGNTIYF. The CDR3 bases are TGCGCCAGCAGCCAAGTGGACGGGGCCTCTGGAAACACCATATATTTT. The chain has TRBV4-1 and TRBJ1-3; a weak D match, TRBD1 (5 bases). Trimming left V 1 base short and J 0 bases short, with 10 bases between. The germline CDR1 and CDR2 sequences are MGHRA and YSYEKL. The CDR3 is 16 residues long.

This clonotype was observed many times. The J gene is TRBJ1-2, the V gene TRBV7-9; D gene unclear. The CDR3 length is 15 residues. The germline V and J ends were trimmed by 1 base and 1 base, with 10 bases remaining between them. Per the germline V gene, CDR1 is SEHNR and CDR2 is FQNEAQ (reference sequence). The CDR3 here is CASSLGQMINYGYTF. CDR3 DNA sequence: TGTGCCAGCAGCTTAGGCCAGATGATTAACTATGGCTACACCTTC.

The chain carries TRBV19 and TRBJ2-1; possibly TRBD1 for D (6 bases). The CDR3 is 14 amino acids. CDR1 is LNHDA and CDR2 is SQIVND in the germline V gene (reference sequence). V lost 10 bases, J lost 4 bases, and 17 bases lay in between. CDR3 in DNA: TGTGCCACCAAAGCCGGGACACTATACAATGAGCAGTTCTTC. This sequence encodes CATKAGTLYNEQFF.

This clonotype was detected ten times or more. The gene calls are TRBV20-1 and TRBJ2-7; D is perhaps TRBD2 (5 bases). V shed 7 bases and J shed 2 bases, with 9 bases lying between them. Looked up from germline, CDR1 is DFQATT and CDR2 is SNEGSKA (reference sequence). The CDR3 is 11 residues long. CDR3 region: CSVGVPYEQYF. The CDR3 DNA is TGCAGTGTCGGGGTACCCTACGAGCAGTACTTC.

This clonotype was observed a few times. V and J are TRBV7-9 and TRBJ1-2; D is possibly TRBD1 (6 bases). The CDR3 is 14 residues long. Germline V lookup: CDR1 SEHNR, CDR2 FQNEAQ (reference sequence). V gave up 3 bases and J gave up 8 bases, with 16 bases separating them. DNA for the CDR3: TGTGCCAGCAGCTTGCCAACAGGGTCTAGCGGCTACACCTTC. It translates to CASSLPTGSSGYTF.

The rearrangement links TRBV20-1 to TRBJ2-6; weak D call: TRBD1 (5 bases). V was shortened by 5 bases and J by 4 bases, with 12 bases between the two germline ends. The length of the CDR3 is 14 residues. CDR1 DFQATT and CDR2 SNEGSKA come from the germline V gene (reference sequence). CDR3 protein: CSAPRGTGANVLTF. In DNA form, the CDR3 reads TGCAGTGCTCCTAGGGGTACCGGGGCCAACGTCCTGACTTTC.

This clonotype appeared many times. V is TRBV18 and J is TRBJ2-4; 9 nucleotides agree with TRBD1. From germline, CDR1 is KGHSH and CDR2 LQKENI. Germline trimming cut 0 bases from V and 7 bases from J; bases unmatched to any gene: 4. The CDR3 length is 15 residues. CDR3 in amino acids: CASSPPDRGGNIQYF. In DNA, the CDR3 is TGTGCCAGCTCACCACCGGACAGGGGTGGCAACATTCAGTACTTC.

This clonotype was picked up a small number of times. The V gene is TRBV28, the J gene TRBJ2-3; D tentatively fits TRBD1 or TRBD2 (7 bases each). CDR1 and CDR2 from the germline V gene are MDHEN and SYDVKM. V was cut by 6 bases and J by 4 bases, with 17 bases left in between. This CDR3 is built from 15 residues. The CDR3 spells CASSQGGANADTQYF. Written as DNA, the CDR3 is TGTGCCAGCAGCCAGGGGGGGGCTAACGCAGATACGCAGTATTTT.

This clonotype occurred many times. The DNA for the CDR3 is TGTGCCAGCAGCTCGCCGAAGGATAACTATGGCTACACCTTC. As protein: CASSSPKDNYGYTF. V is TRBV11-3 and J is TRBJ1-2; D call uncertain. This CDR3 is 14 amino acids long. With 4 bases removed from V and 1 base from J, the gap between germline ends came to 10 bases. CDR1 is SGHNT, CDR2 YENEEA, per germline.

This clonotype was recorded at least ten times. The CDR3 loop is CASSFVGWAPFYEQYF. CDR3 DNA sequence: TGTGCCAGCAGTTTTGTGGGGTGGGCCCCCTTCTACGAGCAGTACTTC. The V gene is TRBV27, the J gene TRBJ2-7; no definite D call. V was shortened by 3 bases and J by 3 bases, with 18 bases between the two germline ends. This CDR3 spans 16 amino acids. Per the germline V gene, CDR1 is MNHEY and CDR2 is SMNVEV (reference sequence).

This chain connects TRBV14 to TRBJ2-5; 11 bases are shared with TRBD2. Looked up from germline, CDR1 is SGHDN and CDR2 is FVKESK. The CDR3 spans 13 residues. After removal of 6 bases from V and 5 bases from J, the junction contained 2 bases not matched to a gene. The CDR3 nucleotides read TGTGCCAGCAGAACTAGCGGGGGCGAGACCCAGTACTTC. Amino acid sequence: CASRTSGGETQYF.